This TCR beta chain was found in a study of OX40 agonist ivuxolimab in advanced cancers. General study results and limits: Normalized T-cell clonal expansion was also low in a subset of nonresponders.

V dropped 7 bases and J dropped 5 bases, with 12 bases sitting between them. The CDR3 covers 14 residues. Germline values: CDR1 MNHNS, CDR2 SASEGT. About this clone itself: The antigen is unknown.

TCRdb's table, derived via immunoSEQ multiplex PCR, lists solely in-frame clones and lacks some. The sample lists about 28,000 clones, approximately 80% occurring once. Sequencing was performed on CD4+ or CD8+ T cells sorted from blood, taken in a trial of the OX40 agonist ivuxolimab. The TCR comes from an adult with an advanced solid tumor such as melanoma, head and neck, liver or kidney cancer. The rearrangement links TRBV6-1 to TRBJ1-6; tentative D call: TRBD1 (6 bases). CDR3 DNA: TGTGCCAGCAAAGAGGGGGTCCATAATTCACCCCTCCACTTT. Its protein product is CASKEGVHNSPLHF.